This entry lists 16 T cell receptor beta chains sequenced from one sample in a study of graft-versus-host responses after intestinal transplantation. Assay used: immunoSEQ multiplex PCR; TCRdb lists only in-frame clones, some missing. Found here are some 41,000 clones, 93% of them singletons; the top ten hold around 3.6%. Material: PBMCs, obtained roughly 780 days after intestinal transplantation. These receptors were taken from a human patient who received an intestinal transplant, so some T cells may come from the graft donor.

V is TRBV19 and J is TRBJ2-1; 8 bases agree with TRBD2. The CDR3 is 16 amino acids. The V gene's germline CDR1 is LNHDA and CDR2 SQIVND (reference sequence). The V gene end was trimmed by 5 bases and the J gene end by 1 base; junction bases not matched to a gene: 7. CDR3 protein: CASSGLAAGSYNEQFF. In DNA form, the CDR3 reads TGTGCCAGTAGTGGACTAGCCGCCGGTTCCTACAATGAGCAGTTCTTC. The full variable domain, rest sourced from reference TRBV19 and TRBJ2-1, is DGGITQSPKYLFRKEGQNVTLSCEQNLNHDAMYWYRQDPGQGLRLIYYSQIVNDFQKGDIAEGYSVSREKKESFPLTVTSAQKNPTAFYLCASSGLAAGSYNEQFFGPGTRLTVL.

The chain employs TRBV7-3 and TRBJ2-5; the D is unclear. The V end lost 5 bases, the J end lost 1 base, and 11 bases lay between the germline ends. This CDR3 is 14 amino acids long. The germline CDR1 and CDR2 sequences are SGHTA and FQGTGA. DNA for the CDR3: TGTGCCAGCAGCCTTATGGGGTCCCAAGAGACCCAGTACTTC. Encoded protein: CASSLMGSQETQYF.

CDR3 bases: TGTGCCAGCAGCCAAGGCTTCTGGGACAGGGGATACGAGCAGTACTTC. This codes for CASSQGFWDRGYEQYF. This chain links TRBV14 with TRBJ2-7; 10 positions agree with TRBD1. Germline CDR1 is SGHDN and CDR2 is FVKESK. Losses at the gene ends were 1 base for V and 4 bases for J; bases not matched to a gene: 7. CDR3 length equals 16 residues.

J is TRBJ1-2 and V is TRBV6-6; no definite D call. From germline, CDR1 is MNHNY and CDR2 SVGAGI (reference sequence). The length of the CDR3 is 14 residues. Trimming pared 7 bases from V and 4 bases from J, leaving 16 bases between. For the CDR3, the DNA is TGTGCCAGCAACCCCAAGGCCGCCGGCTATGGCTACACCTTC. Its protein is CASNPKAAGYGYTF.

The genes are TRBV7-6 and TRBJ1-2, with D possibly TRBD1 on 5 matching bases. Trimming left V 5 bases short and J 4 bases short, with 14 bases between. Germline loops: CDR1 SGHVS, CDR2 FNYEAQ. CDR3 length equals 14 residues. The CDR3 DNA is TGTGCCAGCAGCCCCGGGGGTGGGCCCTATGGCTACACCTTC. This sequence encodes CASSPGGGPYGYTF.

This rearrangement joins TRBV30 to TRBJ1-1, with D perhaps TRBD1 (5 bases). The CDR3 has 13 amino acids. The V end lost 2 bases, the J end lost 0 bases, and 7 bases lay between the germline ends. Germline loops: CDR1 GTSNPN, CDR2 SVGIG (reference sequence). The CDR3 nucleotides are TGTGCCTGGAGTACGGGACTGAACACTGAAGCTTTCTTT. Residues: CAWSTGLNTEAFF.

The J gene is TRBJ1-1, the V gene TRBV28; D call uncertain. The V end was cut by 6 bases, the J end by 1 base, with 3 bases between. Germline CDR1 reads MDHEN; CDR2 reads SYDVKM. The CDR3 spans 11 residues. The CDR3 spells CASSPNTEAFF. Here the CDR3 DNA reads TGTGCCAGCAGCCCGAACACTGAAGCTTTCTTT.

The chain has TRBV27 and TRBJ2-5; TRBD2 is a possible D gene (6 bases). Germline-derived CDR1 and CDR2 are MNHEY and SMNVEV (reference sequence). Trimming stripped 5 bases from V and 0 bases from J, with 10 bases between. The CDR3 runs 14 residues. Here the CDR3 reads CASSSGHYQETQYF. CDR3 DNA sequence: TGTGCCAGCAGTAGCGGGCATTACCAAGAGACCCAGTACTTC.

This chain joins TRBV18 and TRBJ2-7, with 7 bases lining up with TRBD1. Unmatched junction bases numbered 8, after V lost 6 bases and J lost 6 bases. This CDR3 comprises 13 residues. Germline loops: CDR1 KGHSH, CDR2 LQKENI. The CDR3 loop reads CASSPDRASEQYF. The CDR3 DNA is TGTGCCAGCTCGCCCGACAGGGCATCCGAGCAGTACTTC.

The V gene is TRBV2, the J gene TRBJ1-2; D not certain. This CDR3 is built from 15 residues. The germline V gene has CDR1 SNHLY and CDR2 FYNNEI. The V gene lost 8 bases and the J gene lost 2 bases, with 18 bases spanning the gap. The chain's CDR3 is CASVDRRAKNYGYTF. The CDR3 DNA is TGTGCCAGCGTCGATAGGAGGGCAAAGAACTATGGCTACACCTTC.

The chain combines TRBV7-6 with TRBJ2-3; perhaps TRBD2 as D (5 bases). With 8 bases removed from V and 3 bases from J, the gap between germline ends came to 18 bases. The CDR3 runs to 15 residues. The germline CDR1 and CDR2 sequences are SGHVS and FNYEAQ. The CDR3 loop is CASSEGGLRTDTQYF. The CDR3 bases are TGTGCCAGCTCCGAGGGTGGGCTTAGGACAGATACGCAGTATTTT.

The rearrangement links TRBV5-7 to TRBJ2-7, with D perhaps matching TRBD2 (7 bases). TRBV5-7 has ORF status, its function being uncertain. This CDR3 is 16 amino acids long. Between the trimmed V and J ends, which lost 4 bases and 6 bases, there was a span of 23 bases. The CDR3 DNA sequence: TGTGCCAGCAGCCAGGGAGGGCCACAGGGACGGGGCGAGCAGTACTTC. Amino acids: CASSQGGPQGRGEQYF.

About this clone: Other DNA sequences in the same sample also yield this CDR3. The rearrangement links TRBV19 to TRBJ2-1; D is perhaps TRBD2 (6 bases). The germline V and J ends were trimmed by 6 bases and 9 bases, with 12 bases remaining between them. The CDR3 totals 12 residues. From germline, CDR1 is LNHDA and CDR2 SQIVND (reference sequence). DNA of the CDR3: TGTGCCAGTAGGAGGAGGGTAGGTGAGCAGTTCTTC. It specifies CASRRRVGEQFF.

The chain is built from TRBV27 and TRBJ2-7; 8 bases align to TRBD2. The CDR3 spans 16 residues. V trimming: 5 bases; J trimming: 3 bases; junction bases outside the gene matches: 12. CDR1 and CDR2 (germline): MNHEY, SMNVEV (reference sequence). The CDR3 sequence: CASSPTSGTRLYEQYF. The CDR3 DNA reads TGTGCCAGCAGTCCCACCTCCGGGACTAGGCTCTACGAGCAGTACTTC.

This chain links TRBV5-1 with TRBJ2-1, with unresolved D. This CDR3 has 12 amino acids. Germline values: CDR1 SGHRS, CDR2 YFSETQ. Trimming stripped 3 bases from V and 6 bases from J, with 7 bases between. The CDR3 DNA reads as TGCGCCAGCAGCTCGGGCGGCAATGAGCAGTTCTTC. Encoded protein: CASSSGGNEQFF.

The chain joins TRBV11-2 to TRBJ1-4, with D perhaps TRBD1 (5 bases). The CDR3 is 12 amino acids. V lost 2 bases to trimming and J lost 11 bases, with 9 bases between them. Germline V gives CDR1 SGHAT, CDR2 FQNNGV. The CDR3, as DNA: TGTGCCAGCAGCTTACATAGGGACAAACTGTTTTTT. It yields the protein CASSLHRDKLFF.